This TCR beta chain was documented in a study of STAT5B mutations in CD4+ large granular lymphocyte leukemia. Study results and caveats: Main leukemic clonotypes were patient-specific, but 20% to 25% appeared at low frequency elsewhere. Top patient clones used TRBV06 genes more often: 8/27 versus 2/35 in controls.

Concerning this clone: What it binds is not known.

The assay was run at survey level. Authors' methods: A productive frequency of 2.59 x 10-5 was the lowest detectable. Some clones are missing from TCRdb's copy, which holds only in-frame ones; the method was immunoSEQ multiplex PCR. V, J and clone size were drawn from that table, and D and trimming were deduced from the DNA. The sample yields roughly 40,000 clones, roughly 80% seen once. The CDR3 consists of 15 residues. From germline, CDR1 is MGHRA and CDR2 YSYEKL. V lost 4 bases to trimming and J lost 5 bases, with 18 bases between them. This clonotype was sampled from a human donor in good health. This sequence joins TRBV4-1 and TRBJ2-7; D unclear. Sequencing was performed on CD4+ T cells from blood buffy coats. CDR3 region: CASSLGMGAKNEQYF. As DNA, the CDR3 is TGCGCCAGCAGCCTTGGAATGGGTGCGAAAAACGAGCAGTACTTC.